One and the same sample provided the 2 T cell receptor gamma chains below, sequenced in a study of γδ T cells in repeated Plasmodium falciparum infection. TCRdb used CATT to re-call clones from the multiplex PCR reads. The sample consists of around 25,000 gamma-chain clones, 2.5% to 3.5% of them appearing once. Vgamma9/Vdelta2+ and Vdelta2-negative gammadelta T cells were flow-sorted from PBMC for bulk sequencing. Sequencing was done on a sample of gamma-delta T cells from blood. These TCRs come from a pool of human donors (malaria-infected and uninfected, not separated).

This clone has more than one count but fewer than ten. TCRdb pairs this DNA with a much larger clone's protein that differs at residue 6, likely a read error; the protein shown was translated from the DNA. The CDR3 region has the DNA TGTGCCTTGTGGGAGAACCTCCATTATTATAAGAAACTCTTT. Amino acids: CALWENLHYYKKLF. This chain links TRGV9 with TRGJ1 or TRGJ2. Here the J gene came from matching the DNA to germline, since TCRdb omits it. This CDR3 spans 14 amino acids. J lost 2 bases, V lost 3 bases, and 7 bases had no gene match. Germline CDR1 is GITISATS and CDR2 is ISYDGTV (reference sequence).

There are many counts of this clone. A read error is likely here: a far larger clone is one base away. The same CDR3 can be traced to other DNA sequences in this sample. The CDR3, as DNA: TGTGCCACCTGGGACGGGGAACTTTATAAGAAACTCTTT. This gives the protein CATWDGELYKKLF. The chain combines TRGV4 with TRGJ1 or TRGJ2. The CDR3 sequence is 13 residues long. The trim removed 4 bases at V and 6 bases at J, leaving 9 bases unmatched. Germline V gives CDR1 EGSTGY, CDR2 YDSYTSSV.